A selection of T cell receptor beta chains follows, all from one sample in a study of blood T cell repertoires in COVID-19. The method was immunoSEQ multiplex PCR; TCRdb's version includes in-frame clones alone and lacks a portion of them. The sample shows about 130,000 clones, 70% to 80% of them seen only once. Sequencing used peripheral blood. The receptors stem from a woman between 65 and 79 years old with COVID-19, enrolled during active disease. Both conserved end residues are trimmed from each CDR3.

j_call	v_call	cdr3_length	cdr3_aa
TRBJ2-1	TRBV6-2/TRBV6-3	12	ASSPLRHFNEQF
TRBJ1-5	TRBV10-3	13	AISDGGVSNQPQH
TRBJ2-7	TRBV6-1	11	ASSEARSYEQY
TRBJ2-1	TRBV11-2	14	ASSLDLGLAGVEQF
TRBJ1-6	TRBV6-5	13	ASIEQSSYNSPLH
TRBJ2-7	TRBV10-3	11	APAAPNPGEQY
TRBJ1-1	TRBV30	14	ACMTSTGPRGTEAF
TRBJ1-1	TRBV30	13	AWSVLRGLGTEAF
TRBJ2-1	TRBV4-3	16	ASSQDPPGQGLRGEQF
TRBJ1-4	TRBV19	17	ASQAMSGTEASTNEKLF
TRBJ1-3	TRBV5-1	15	ASSPLGTENSGNTIY
TRBJ2-1	TRBV27	13	ASSLLSGGINEQF
TRBJ2-3	TRBV2	12	ASRAGGSTDTQY
TRBJ1-1	TRBV12-5	14	ASGLSRGQKGTEAF
TRBJ1-3	TRBV3-1/TRBV3-2	12	ASSYTGSGNTIY
TRBJ1-6	TRBV11-3	13	ASSLDGTGDSPLH
TRBJ1-2	TRBV12-3/TRBV12-4	10	ASTRTGLGYT
TRBJ1-4	TRBV5-4	12	ASSPAGREEKLF
TRBJ1-5	TRBV19	13	ASSSMGDSNQPQH
TRBJ1-2	TRBV7-2	13	ASSAAGASYYGYT
TRBJ1-5	TRBV28	16	ASNARDRGRRGNQPQH
TRBJ1-5	TRBV6-5	11	ASRGQSNQPQH
TRBJ2-2	TRBV15	13	ATSVEVQSTGELF
TRBJ1-5	TRBV19	13	ASSIPGGGNQPQH
TRBJ1-2	TRBV10-3	10	AIGDRGRGYT
TRBJ2-7	TRBV4-1	13	ASSQAGTGVYEQY
TRBJ2-3	TRBV4-2	13	ASSQLAGTGDTQY
TRBJ2-7	TRBV28	15	ASPPASGQGTLNEQY
TRBJ1-2	TRBV29-1	14	SVDAPAGGGNYGYT
TRBJ1-5	TRBV5-6	14	ASSTRQGASNQPQH
TRBJ2-1	TRBV18	14	ASSILAAYSYNEQF
TRBJ2-5	TRBV30	13	AWSGPGLFKETQY
TRBJ1-5	TRBV3-1/TRBV3-2	13	ASSQGQISNQPQH
TRBJ2-7	TRBV10-3	12	AISDKGAGYEQY
TRBJ1-1	TRBV3-1/TRBV3-2	12	ASSARDRAIEAF
TRBJ2-7	TRBV9	13	ASSVEGGPSREQY
TRBJ2-7	TRBV24-1	11	AQSHGHTYEQY
TRBJ2-7	TRBV5-4	13	ASSLSGGTQDEQY
TRBJ1-1	TRBV7-2	11	ASSLGLRTEAF
TRBJ1-1	TRBV4-2	13	ASSPTIQGASEAF
TRBJ1-6	TRBV5-6	14	ASSVFHQAANSPLH
TRBJ1-5	TRBV5-6	12	ASIPTYSNQPQH
TRBJ2-7	TRBV5-1	12	ASSPEQGSYEQY
TRBJ1-6	TRBV2	11	ASSAPPNSPLH
TRBJ2-7	TRBV20-1	9	SAEAGYEQY
TRBJ2-5	TRBV2	13	ASSPGTSGAAAQY
TRBJ2-3	TRBV23-1	9	AGRSTDTQY
TRBJ2-7	TRBV19	12	ASSTVQGAHEQY
TRBJ1-3	TRBV19	12	ASSTGQGGNTIY
TRBJ2-1	TRBV15	12	ATSTKAGFNEQF
TRBJ1-1	TRBV6-5	13	ASRGQGAGDTEAF
TRBJ1-2	TRBV27	12	ASATVAGVYGYT
TRBJ1-6	TRBV7-8	11	ASSPGTVSPLH
TRBJ1-2	TRBV6-4	13	ASSASTGQPYGYT
TRBJ1-5	TRBV12-3/TRBV12-4	11	ASSSDKILPQH
TRBJ1-5	TRBV30	11	AWAAGLEQPQH
TRBJ1-1	TRBV30	11	ASRTGMNTEAF